This T cell receptor (beta chain) was identified in a study of monozygotic twins with inflammatory bowel disease. TCRdb reanalyzed the 5' RACE reads and collapses them to one entry per CDR3 protein, without DNA. Here the sample table reports under 200,000 distinct CDR3 sequences. Germline V lookup: CDR1 SGHRS, CDR2 YFSETQ. This CDR3 contains 15 residues. Sample: blood. The chain combines TRBV5-1 with TRBJ2-4; TCRdb names TRBD1, which stays unverified in the absence of DNA. This clonotype originated in a human donor with ulcerative colitis or Crohn's disease, or a healthy co-twin of an affected twin (not recorded which). The CDR3 reads CASSSKTGLENMQYF.